This TCR beta chain was observed in a study of shared clonotypes between healthy human individuals. At the level of the study: Aged between 18 and 49, the donors were a couple of women and three men. Broader study findings: Memory subsets had estimated richness that was generally smaller than that of naive subsets. There were few donors, and this limited the genetic and exposure-history diversity represented.

TCRdb's table, derived via immunoSEQ multiplex PCR, lists solely in-frame clones and lacks some. The sample records about 1 million clones, under 80% being singletons. The study drew all its donors from Caucasian adults living in Nashville, Tennessee. About this clone: The antigen is not known.

Unmatched junction bases numbered 4, after V lost 10 bases and J lost 6 bases. From germline, CDR1 is LNHDA and CDR2 SQIVND (reference sequence). This CDR3 has 12 residues. The sequenced sample consisted of memory CD4+ T cells sorted from blood. As for subset: CD45RA-negative fraction. The receptor was derived from a man between 18 and 35 years old in good health. This chain links TRBV19 with TRBJ2-1; TRBD2 matches at 9 bases. CDR3 bases: TGTGCCACCACAGCGGGGGGCAATGAGCAGTTCTTC. As protein: CATTAGGNEQFF.